A selection of T cell receptor beta chains follows, all from one sample in a study of blood T cell repertoires in COVID-19. Only in-frame clones appear in the TCRdb table, and some are missing; sequencing was by immunoSEQ multiplex PCR. In the table there are roughly 150,000 clones, roughly 87% of which are singletons. The sequencing input was peripheral blood. Source of these receptors: a human donor in a cohort sampled during active COVID-19. CDR3s include the opening cysteine and the closing phenylalanine or tryptophan. Fields, in order: D gene, clone size, V gene, J gene, CDR3 DNA, CDR3 protein. The D gene is left open where the match is weak. The size field is filled for only some rows; it gives once, few, many or a size class.

d_call: TRBD1; clone_size: .; v_call: TRBV4-2; j_call: TRBJ1-4; cdr3_nt: TGTGCCAGCAGCCAAGTCTTCGAGTCCCTCGCACAGGGGGCGAGACCAACTAATGAAAAACTGTTTTTT; cdr3_aa: CASSQVFESLAQGARPTNEKLFF
d_call: .; clone_size: few; v_call: TRBV3-1/TRBV3-2; j_call: TRBJ1-2; cdr3_nt: TGTGCCAGCAGCCAAGGACAGAATGGCTACACCTTC; cdr3_aa: CASSQGQNGYTF
d_call: .; clone_size: .; v_call: TRBV9; j_call: TRBJ2-4; cdr3_nt: TGTGCCAGCAGCGAACCTAGACAGGGAGGCAGACGAAACATTCAGTACTTC; cdr3_aa: CASSEPRQGGRRNIQYF
d_call: TRBD2; clone_size: .; v_call: TRBV19; j_call: TRBJ2-5; cdr3_nt: TGTGCCACCAAACTAGCGGGAGACCAAGAGACCCAGTACTTC; cdr3_aa: CATKLAGDQETQYF
d_call: .; clone_size: .; v_call: TRBV5-8; j_call: TRBJ2-7; cdr3_nt: TGTGCCAGCAGCTTTCAAGTTTTGGCATCCTACGAGCAGTACTTC; cdr3_aa: CASSFQVLASYEQYF
d_call: .; clone_size: .; v_call: TRBV29-1; j_call: TRBJ1-1; cdr3_nt: TGCAGCGTTGATGCAGGGATGAACACTGAAGCTTTCTTT; cdr3_aa: CSVDAGMNTEAFF
d_call: TRBD1; clone_size: once; v_call: TRBV19; j_call: TRBJ1-1; cdr3_nt: TGTGCCAGTATGAACCGGCAGACAGGGGACACTGAAGCTTTCTTT; cdr3_aa: CASMNRQTGDTEAFF
d_call: .; clone_size: .; v_call: TRBV2; j_call: TRBJ1-5; cdr3_nt: TGTGCCAGCAATTCGGTACGGAATCAGCCCCAGCATTTT; cdr3_aa: CASNSVRNQPQHF
d_call: TRBD1; clone_size: .; v_call: TRBV15; j_call: TRBJ1-4; cdr3_nt: TGTGCCACCAGCAGAGAGGGGGCCAACAGGGGTGGCATTTCTAATGAAAAACTGTTTTTT; cdr3_aa: CATSREGANRGGISNEKLFF
d_call: TRBD1; clone_size: .; v_call: TRBV3-1/TRBV3-2; j_call: TRBJ1-1; cdr3_nt: TGTGCCAGCGGACAGGGGTGGGCGATGAACACTGAAGCTTTCTTT; cdr3_aa: CASGQGWAMNTEAFF
d_call: .; clone_size: .; v_call: TRBV27; j_call: TRBJ1-5; cdr3_nt: TGTGCCAGCAGTTTCGGAGTTCTCCAGCCCCAGCATTTT; cdr3_aa: CASSFGVLQPQHF
d_call: .; clone_size: .; v_call: TRBV25-1; j_call: TRBJ1-1; cdr3_nt: TGTGCCAGCAGTGTCCGGGGAATGAACACTGAAGCTTTCTTT; cdr3_aa: CASSVRGMNTEAFF
d_call: TRBD1; clone_size: .; v_call: TRBV7-9; j_call: TRBJ1-4; cdr3_nt: TGTGCCAGCAGTTTGGACAGGGGGCGTGAAAAACTGTTTTTT; cdr3_aa: CASSLDRGREKLFF
d_call: .; clone_size: .; v_call: TRBV7-9; j_call: TRBJ1-2; cdr3_nt: TGTGCCAGCAGCTTAGAGACACACGGTGGCTACACCTTC; cdr3_aa: CASSLETHGGYTF
d_call: TRBD1; clone_size: .; v_call: TRBV10-3; j_call: TRBJ1-2; cdr3_nt: TGTGCCATCAGTGAGTCGGGGGACAGGGGCTACTATGGCTACACCTTC; cdr3_aa: CAISESGDRGYYGYTF
d_call: .; clone_size: .; v_call: TRBV11-1; j_call: TRBJ1-4; cdr3_nt: TGTGCCAGCAGCCTCACGGGGGGCGGAGAAAAACTGTTTTTT; cdr3_aa: CASSLTGGGEKLFF
d_call: TRBD1; clone_size: .; v_call: TRBV11-2; j_call: TRBJ1-1; cdr3_nt: TGTGCCAGCAGCTCAGGACAGGGGGCTTTGAACACTGAAGCTTTCTTT; cdr3_aa: CASSSGQGALNTEAFF
d_call: .; clone_size: .; v_call: TRBV5-1; j_call: TRBJ1-6; cdr3_nt: TGCGCCAGCAGCGACGGGACTTTCTCACCCCTCCACTTT; cdr3_aa: CASSDGTFSPLHF
d_call: TRBD1; clone_size: .; v_call: TRBV9; j_call: TRBJ1-1; cdr3_nt: TGTGCCAGCAGCCCGGACAGGGGAATGAACACTGAAGCTTTCTTT; cdr3_aa: CASSPDRGMNTEAFF